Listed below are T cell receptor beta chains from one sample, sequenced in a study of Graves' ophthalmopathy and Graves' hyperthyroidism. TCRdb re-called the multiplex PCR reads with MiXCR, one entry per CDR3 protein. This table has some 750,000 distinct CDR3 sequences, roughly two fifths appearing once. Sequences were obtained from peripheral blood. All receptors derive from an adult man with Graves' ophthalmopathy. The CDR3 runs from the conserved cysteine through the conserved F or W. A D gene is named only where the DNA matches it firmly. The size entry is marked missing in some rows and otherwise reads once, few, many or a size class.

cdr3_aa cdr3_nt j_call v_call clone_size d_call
CATEFGETQYF TGTGCCACGGAGTTCGGGGAGACCCAGTACTTC TRBJ2-5 TRBV24-1 many .
CSAMGATYEQYF TGCAGTGCTATGGGGGCAACCTACGAGCAGTACTTC TRBJ2-7 TRBV20-1 . .
CASSSRREGYEQYF TGTGCCAGCAGCTCCAGGCGGGAGGGTTACGAGCAGTACTTC TRBJ2-7 TRBV7-6 many TRBD2
CGASSDKPYEQYF TGCGGTGCTAGTTCAGACAAACCCTACGAGCAGTACTTC TRBJ2-7 TRBV29-1 . .
CAISEPTNTGELFF TGTGCCATCAGTGAACCCACGAACACCGGGGAGCTGTTTTTT TRBJ2-2 TRBV10-3 . .
CAWSAWTGIKTQYF TGTGCCTGGAGTGCCTGGACAGGGATTAAGACCCAGTACTTC TRBJ2-5 TRBV30 . TRBD1
CASSSGLVYNETQYF TGTGCCAGCAGCTCGGGGCTAGTGTACAATGAGACCCAGTACTTC TRBJ2-5 TRBV5-5 once .
CASSEWDMSGYTF TGTGCCAGCAGTGAATGGGACATGAGTGGCTACACCTTC TRBJ1-2 TRBV2 . .
CASSPDSYGYTF TGTGCCAGCAGTCCCGACAGCTATGGCTACACCTTC TRBJ1-2 TRBV7-9 many .
CASRKSETGELFF TGTGCCAGTAGAAAATCAGAGACCGGGGAGCTGTTTTTT TRBJ2-2 TRBV19 . .